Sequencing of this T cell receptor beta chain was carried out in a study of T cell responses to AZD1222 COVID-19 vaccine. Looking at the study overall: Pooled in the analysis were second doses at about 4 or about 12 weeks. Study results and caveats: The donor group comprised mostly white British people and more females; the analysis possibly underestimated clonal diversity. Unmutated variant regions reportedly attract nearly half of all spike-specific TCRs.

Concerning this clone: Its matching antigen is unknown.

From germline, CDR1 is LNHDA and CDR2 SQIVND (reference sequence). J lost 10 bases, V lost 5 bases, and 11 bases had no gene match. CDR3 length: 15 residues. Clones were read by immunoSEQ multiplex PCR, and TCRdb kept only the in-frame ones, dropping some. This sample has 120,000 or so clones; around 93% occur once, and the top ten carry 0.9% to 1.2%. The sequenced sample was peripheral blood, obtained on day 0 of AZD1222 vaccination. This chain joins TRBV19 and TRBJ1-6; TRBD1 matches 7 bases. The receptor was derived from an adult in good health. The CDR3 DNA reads TGTGCCAGTAGTCCAGACCGATACAGGGGCTCACCCCTCCACTTT. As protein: CASSPDRYRGSPLHF. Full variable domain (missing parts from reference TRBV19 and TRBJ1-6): DGGITQSPKYLFRKEGQNVTLSCEQNLNHDAMYWYRQDPGQGLRLIYYSQIVNDFQKGDIAEGYSVSREKKESFPLTVTSAQKNPTAFYLCASSPDRYRGSPLHFGNGTRLTVT.